What follows are 23 T cell receptor beta chains derived from one specimen sequenced in a study of T cell repertoires in cytomegalovirus infection. Their antigen targets remain unknown. TCRdb redid the calling of the reads with MiXCR, one entry per CDR3 protein. The sample yields 110,000 or so distinct CDR3 sequences, under 30% seen once. Specimen: CD8+ T cells from cultured PBMCs, collected from culture after CMV antigen stimulation. These receptors were taken from a human donor in good health (CMV status not recorded). Some clones in this sample may be carry-over from other donors' samples.

This clonotype has ten or more counts. The gene calls are TRBV12-3 or TRBV12-4 and TRBJ1-5; weak D call: TRBD1 (5 bases). Trimming took 6 bases from V and 0 from J, leaving 12 bases between them. There are 15 residues in the CDR3. The CDR3 protein is CASSSTGDSNQPQHF. The CDR3 DNA reads as TGTGCCAGCAGCTCCACAGGAGATAGCAATCAGCCCCAGCATTTT.

The CDR3 here is CAGHQGLNTEAFF. CDR3 sequence (DNA): TGTGCCGGGCATCAGGGCTTGAACACTGAAGCTTTCTTT. The chain has TRBV5-6 and TRBJ1-1; possible D gene TRBD1, 5 bases. This CDR3 has 13 residues. CDR1 SGHDT and CDR2 YYEEEE come from the germline V gene. The germline V and J ends were trimmed by 10 bases and 0 bases, with 13 bases remaining between them.

The rearrangement uses TRBV7-6 and TRBJ2-3, with 7 bases aligning to TRBD2. Losses at the gene ends were 6 bases for V and 6 bases for J; bases not matched to a gene: 15. Germline CDR1 and CDR2: SGHVS and FNYEAQ. The CDR3 extends over 16 amino acids. The CDR3 nucleotides are TGTGCCAGCAGTTTACCCCCTAGCGGTGGTTTGGATACGCAGTATTTT. Translated, it gives CASSLPPSGGLDTQYF.

In its sample, this clonotype was seen a few times. The rearrangement links TRBV6-1 to TRBJ2-3; TRBD1 matches 7 bases. The J segment lost 0 bases and the V segment lost 2 bases, leaving 2 bases of the junction unmatched. Germline V gene sequence: CDR1 MNHNS, CDR2 SASEGT. CDR3 size: 15 residues. The CDR3 nucleotides read TGTGCCAGCAGTGAATGGGACAGAAGCACAGATACGCAGTATTTT. As protein: CASSEWDRSTDTQYF.

The chain couples TRBV19 to TRBJ1-5; 9 bases fit TRBD1. Germline V gene data show CDR1 as LNHDA and CDR2 as SQIVND (reference sequence). The ends lost 2 bases at V and 7 bases at J; junction bases unmatched: 9. This CDR3 contains 16 residues. The CDR3 DNA reads TGTGCCAGTAGTATACCGGACAGGGGAAATGACCAGCCCCAGCATTTT. This gives the protein CASSIPDRGNDQPQHF.

This clonotype showed up just once. The CDR3 sequence: CASKRSSNYEQYF. CDR3 coding DNA: TGTGCCAGCAAGCGGAGCTCGAATTACGAGCAGTACTTC. The chain uses TRBV28 and TRBJ2-7; perhaps TRBD2 as D (5 bases). The V gene's germline CDR1 is MDHEN and CDR2 SYDVKM. This CDR3 is built from 13 residues. With 7 bases removed from V and 4 bases from J, the gap between germline ends came to 14 bases.

The chain employs TRBV19 and TRBJ2-5; 10 nucleotides match TRBD1. This CDR3 comprises 17 residues. Germline-derived CDR1 and CDR2 are LNHDA and SQIVND (reference sequence). V shed 2 bases, J shed 5 bases, and the junction held 11 bases outside the gene matches. The CDR3 DNA follows: TGTGCCAGTAGTATATCGTCCGGGACAGGGGACGGGGAGACCCAGTACTTC. Protein: CASSISSGTGDGETQYF.

This clonotype was counted at least ten times. This chain connects TRBV7-8 to TRBJ2-1, with 9 bases that match TRBD2. The CDR3 consists of 17 residues. Germline trimming cut 4 bases from V and 7 bases from J; bases unmatched to any gene: 14. Germline V gene data show CDR1 as SGHVS and CDR2 as FQNEAQ. CDR3 sequence reads: CASSSTQGGGAKNEQFF. In DNA form, the CDR3 reads TGTGCCAGCAGCTCCACCCAGGGCGGGGGGGCCAAAAATGAGCAGTTCTTC.

This clonotype came up a few times. The chain is built from TRBV4-3 and TRBJ2-3, with a tentative D call TRBD2 (5 bases). Germline V gene data show CDR1 as LGHNA and CDR2 as YSLEER. V was pared by 1 base and J by 2 bases, with 10 bases between. The CDR3 sequence is 15 residues long. CDR3 sequence reads: CASSQVSGYTDTQYF. Written as DNA, the CDR3 is TGCGCCAGCAGCCAAGTCAGCGGCTACACAGATACGCAGTATTTT.

The chain uses TRBV24-1 and TRBJ2-3, with 9 bases identical to TRBD1. J was trimmed by 5 bases and V by 4 bases; bases with no gene match: 6. The CDR3 is made up of 15 amino acids. Germline CDR1 reads KGHDR; CDR2 reads SFDVKD. The CDR3 sequence is CATSDWTGDEDTQYF. CDR3 sequence (DNA): TGTGCCACCAGTGACTGGACAGGGGATGAAGATACGCAGTATTTT.

V is TRBV14 and J is TRBJ2-6; weak D call: TRBD2 (5 bases). Trimming left V 1 base short and J 4 bases short, with 11 bases between. The CDR3 sequence is 16 residues long. The germline V gene has CDR1 SGHDN and CDR2 FVKESK. In DNA form, the CDR3 reads TGTGCCAGCAGCCAAGTCTGGGGAGCAGGGGCCAACGTCCTGACTTTC. This gives the protein CASSQVWGAGANVLTF.

The genes are TRBV19 and TRBJ2-1; D is ambiguous. This CDR3 contains 16 residues. Germline V gives CDR1 LNHDA, CDR2 SQIVND (reference sequence). Trimming took 4 bases from V and 0 from J, leaving 13 bases between them. In DNA form, the CDR3 reads TGTGCCAGTAGTAGCAGGCCCGAGAGCTCCTACAATGAGCAGTTCTTC. Amino acids: CASSSRPESSYNEQFF.

Only a few counts were recorded for this clonotype. The rearrangement uses TRBV19 and TRBJ1-5; D is unresolved. Germline V gives CDR1 LNHDA, CDR2 SQIVND (reference sequence). Trimming left V 5 bases short and J 7 bases short, with 15 bases between. This CDR3 contains 14 residues. The CDR3 DNA reads as TGTGCCAGTAGTGTTCCGGGAGAAGCCCAGCCCCAGCATTTT. This sequence encodes CASSVPGEAQPQHF.

The gene calls are TRBV7-9 and TRBJ1-5; the match to TRBD1 covers 10 bases. V dropped 4 bases and J dropped 0; count of bases not matched to a gene: 6. This CDR3 has 17 residues. In germline, CDR1 is SEHNR, CDR2 FQNEAQ (reference sequence). CDR3 sequence reads: CASSSTGGPYSNQPQHF. CDR3 nucleotides: TGTGCCAGCAGCTCGACAGGGGGCCCTTATAGCAATCAGCCCCAGCATTTT.

This clonotype was counted many times. The CDR3 DNA follows: TGTGCCAGCAGCCCCCATGGGACAACAACGGGGGAGCAGTACTTC. Residues: CASSPHGTTTGEQYF. The rearrangement links TRBV7-8 to TRBJ2-7, with a weak D call TRBD1 (6 bases). The V gene lost 5 bases and the J gene lost 7 bases, with 21 bases spanning the gap. Germline V lookup: CDR1 SGHVS, CDR2 FQNEAQ. The CDR3 is made up of 15 amino acids.

This clonotype was seen a handful of times. V usage is TRBV2 and J usage is TRBJ2-5; D gene unclear. This CDR3 has 13 residues. Germline lookup yields CDR1 SNHLY and CDR2 FYNNEI. V dropped 3 bases and J dropped 4 bases, with 9 bases sitting between them. In DNA, the CDR3 is TGTGCCAGCAGTGATTGGGCTGGAGAGACCCAGTACTTC. Translated, it gives CASSDWAGETQYF.

The chain links TRBV20-1 to TRBJ1-2; D call uncertain. The V gene lost 3 bases and the J gene lost 4 bases, with 12 bases spanning the gap. The CDR3 has 13 amino acids. Germline CDR1 and CDR2: DFQATT and SNEGSKA (reference sequence). DNA for the CDR3: TGCAGTGCTAGGGACCCAGGCGGCTATGGCTACACCTTC. Translation gives CSARDPGGYGYTF.

This clonotype has only a few counts. The V gene is TRBV5-4, the J gene TRBJ1-2; D gene unclear. V was shortened by 3 bases and J by 8 bases, with 14 bases between the two germline ends. The CDR3 extends over 13 amino acids. CDR1 SGHNT and CDR2 YYREEE come from the germline V gene (reference sequence). The CDR3 sequence: CASSSDGPKGYTF. In DNA, the CDR3 is TGTGCCAGCAGCTCGGACGGGCCTAAGGGCTACACCTTC.

In this sample, this clonotype turned up a few times. The chain combines TRBV9 with TRBJ2-3; D is perhaps TRBD1 (6 bases). The V end lost 7 bases, the J end lost 4 bases, and 19 bases lay between the germline ends. The CDR3 extends over 15 amino acids. Germline V gene sequence: CDR1 SGDLS, CDR2 YYNGEE. The CDR3 here is CASSLSGQRADTQYF. CDR3 nucleotide sequence: TGTGCCAGCTCCTTATCCGGACAGCGCGCAGATACGCAGTATTTT.

The J gene is TRBJ2-3, the V gene TRBV9; possible D gene TRBD2, 5 bases. There are 14 residues in the CDR3. Trimming took off 0 bases at V and 1 base at J, with 6 bases between the two ends. CDR1 is SGDLS and CDR2 is YYNGEE in the germline V gene. This CDR3 reads CASSVELGTDTQYF. CDR3 DNA: TGTGCCAGCAGCGTAGAACTAGGCACAGATACGCAGTATTTT.

The chain employs TRBV2 and TRBJ2-7; 9 bases agree with TRBD1. J lost 2 bases, V lost 9 bases, and 5 bases had no gene match. The CDR3 has 13 residues. CDR1 and CDR2 from the germline V gene are SNHLY and FYNNEI. The CDR3 bases are TGTGCCAGTGGGGGGACAGGGCCCTACGAGCAGTACTTC. Translation: CASGGTGPYEQYF. Together with reference TRBV2 and TRBJ2-7, the CDR3 gives the full variable domain: EPEVTQTPSHQVTQMGQEVILRCVPISNHLYFYWYRQILGQKVEFLVSFYNNEISEKSEIFDDQFSVERPDGSNFTLKIRSTKLEDSAMYFCASGGTGPYEQYFGPGTRLTVT.

This clonotype has more than one count but fewer than ten. The CDR3 coding sequence is TGCAGTGCCCCCGGGACACTTTACAATGAGCAGTTCTTC. Amino acid sequence: CSAPGTLYNEQFF. The chain has TRBV20-1 and TRBJ2-1; tentative D call: TRBD1 (6 bases). Germline loops: CDR1 DFQATT, CDR2 SNEGSKA (reference sequence). Trimming pared 6 bases from V and 4 bases from J, leaving 13 bases between. The CDR3 extends over 13 amino acids.

The V gene is TRBV28, the J gene TRBJ1-5, with 10 bases matching TRBD1. The V gene end was trimmed by 4 bases and the J gene end by 5 bases; junction bases not matched to a gene: 5. The V gene's germline CDR1 is MDHEN and CDR2 SYDVKM. This CDR3 has 15 amino acids. The CDR3 loop is CASSWGTGEYQPQHF. Here the CDR3 DNA reads TGTGCCAGCAGTTGGGGGACAGGGGAGTATCAGCCCCAGCATTTT.